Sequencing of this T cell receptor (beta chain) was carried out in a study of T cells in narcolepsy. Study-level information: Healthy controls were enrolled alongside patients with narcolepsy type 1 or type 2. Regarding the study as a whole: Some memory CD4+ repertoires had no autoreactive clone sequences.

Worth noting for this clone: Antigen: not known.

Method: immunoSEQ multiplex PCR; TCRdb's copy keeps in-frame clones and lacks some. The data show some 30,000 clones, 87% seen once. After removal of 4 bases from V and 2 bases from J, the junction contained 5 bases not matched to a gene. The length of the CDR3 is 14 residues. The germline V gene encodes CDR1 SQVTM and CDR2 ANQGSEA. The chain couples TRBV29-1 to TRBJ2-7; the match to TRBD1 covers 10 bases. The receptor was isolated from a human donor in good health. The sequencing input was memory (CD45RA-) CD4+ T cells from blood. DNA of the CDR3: TGCAGCGTTGTGGGACAGGGGATTACCTACGAGCAGTACTTC. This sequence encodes CSVVGQGITYEQYF.